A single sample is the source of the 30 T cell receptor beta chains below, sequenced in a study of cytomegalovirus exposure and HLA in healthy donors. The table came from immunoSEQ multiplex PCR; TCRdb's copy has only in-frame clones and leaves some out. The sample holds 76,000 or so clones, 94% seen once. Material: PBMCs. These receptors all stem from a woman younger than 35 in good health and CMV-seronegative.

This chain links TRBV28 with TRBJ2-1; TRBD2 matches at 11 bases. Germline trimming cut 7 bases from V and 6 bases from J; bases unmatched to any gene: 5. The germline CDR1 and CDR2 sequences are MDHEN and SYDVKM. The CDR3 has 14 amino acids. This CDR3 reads CASISGGEFNEQFF. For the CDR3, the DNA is TGTGCCAGCATTAGCGGGGGGGAATTCAATGAGCAGTTCTTC.

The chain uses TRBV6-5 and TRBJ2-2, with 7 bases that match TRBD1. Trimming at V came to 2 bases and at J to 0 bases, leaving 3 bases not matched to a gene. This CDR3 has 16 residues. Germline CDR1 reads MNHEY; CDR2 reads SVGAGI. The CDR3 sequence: CASSYRTGANTGELFF. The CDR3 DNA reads TGTGCCAGCAGTTACCGGACAGGAGCGAACACCGGGGAGCTGTTTTTT.

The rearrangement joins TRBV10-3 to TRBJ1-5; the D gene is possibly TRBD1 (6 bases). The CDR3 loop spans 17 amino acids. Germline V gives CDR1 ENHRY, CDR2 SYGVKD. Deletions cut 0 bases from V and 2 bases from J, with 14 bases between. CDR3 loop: CAISESIQAGGNQPQHF. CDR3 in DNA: TGTGCCATCAGTGAGTCGATTCAGGCAGGGGGCAATCAGCCCCAGCATTTT.

The CDR3 sequence: CAWRGDSDTEAFF. In DNA form, the CDR3 reads TGTGCCTGGAGAGGGGACAGCGACACTGAAGCTTTCTTT. V and J are TRBV30 and TRBJ1-1; 7 nucleotides agree with TRBD1. With V trimmed by 3 bases and J by 3 bases, 4 bases remained unmatched. CDR3 length equals 13 residues. Germline values: CDR1 GTSNPN, CDR2 SVGIG (reference sequence).

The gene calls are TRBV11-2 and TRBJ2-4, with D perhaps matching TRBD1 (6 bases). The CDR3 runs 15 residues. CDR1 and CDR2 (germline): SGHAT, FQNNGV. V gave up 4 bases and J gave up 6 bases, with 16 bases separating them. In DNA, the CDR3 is TGTGCCAGCAGCTCCGGACCACAGGGTGGAAACATTCAGTACTTC. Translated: CASSSGPQGGNIQYF.

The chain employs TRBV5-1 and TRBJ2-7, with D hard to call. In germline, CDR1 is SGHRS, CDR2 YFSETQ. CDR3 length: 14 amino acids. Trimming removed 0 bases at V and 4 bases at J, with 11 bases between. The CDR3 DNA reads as TGCGCCAGCAGCTTGGATCCCCTCCCTTACGAGCAGTACTTC. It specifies CASSLDPLPYEQYF. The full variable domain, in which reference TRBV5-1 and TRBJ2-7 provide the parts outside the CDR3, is KAGVTQTPRYLIKTRGQQVTLSCSPISGHRSVSWYQQTPGQGLQFLFEYFSETQRNKGNFPGRFSGRQFSNSRSEMNVSTLELGDSALYLCASSLDPLPYEQYFGPGTRLTVT.

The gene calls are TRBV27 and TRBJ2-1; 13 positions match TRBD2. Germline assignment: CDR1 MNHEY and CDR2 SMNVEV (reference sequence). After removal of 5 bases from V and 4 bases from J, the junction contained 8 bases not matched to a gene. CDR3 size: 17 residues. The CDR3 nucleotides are TGTGCCAGCAGTACCACAGGGACTAGCGGGACATACAATGAGCAGTTCTTC. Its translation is CASSTTGTSGTYNEQFF.

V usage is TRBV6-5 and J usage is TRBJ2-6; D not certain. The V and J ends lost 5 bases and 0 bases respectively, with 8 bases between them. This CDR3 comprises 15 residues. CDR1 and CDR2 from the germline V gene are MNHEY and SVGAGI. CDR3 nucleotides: TGTGCCAGCAGTCTATACCACTCTGGGGCCAACGTCCTGACTTTC. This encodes CASSLYHSGANVLTF.

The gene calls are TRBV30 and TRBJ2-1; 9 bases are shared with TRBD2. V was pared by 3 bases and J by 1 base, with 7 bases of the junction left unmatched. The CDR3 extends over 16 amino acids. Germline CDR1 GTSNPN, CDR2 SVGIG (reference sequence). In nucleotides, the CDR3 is TGTGCCTGGAGACGCGGGGGGGCGAGGTCCTACAATGAGCAGTTCTTC. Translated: CAWRRGGARSYNEQFF.

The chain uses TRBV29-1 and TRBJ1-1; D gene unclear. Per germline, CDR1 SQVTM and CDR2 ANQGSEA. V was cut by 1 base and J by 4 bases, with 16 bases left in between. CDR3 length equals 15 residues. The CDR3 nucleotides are TGCAGCGTTGAAGCGGCGGAACTCTCGCCCACTGAAGCTTTCTTT. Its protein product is CSVEAAELSPTEAFF. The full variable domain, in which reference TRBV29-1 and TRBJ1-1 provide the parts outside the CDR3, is SAVISQKPSRDICQRGTSLTIQCQVDSQVTMMFWYRQQPGQSLTLIATANQGSEATYESGFVIDKFPISRPNLTFSTLTVSNMSPEDSSIYLCSVEAAELSPTEAFFGQGTRLTVV.

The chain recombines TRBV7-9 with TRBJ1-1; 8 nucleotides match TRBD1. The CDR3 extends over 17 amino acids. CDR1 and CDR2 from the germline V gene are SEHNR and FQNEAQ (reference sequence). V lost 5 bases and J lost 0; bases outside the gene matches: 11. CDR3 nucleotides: TGTGCCAGCAGCCCACCGGGACAGGACCCCCTGAACACTGAAGCTTTCTTT. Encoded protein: CASSPPGQDPLNTEAFF.

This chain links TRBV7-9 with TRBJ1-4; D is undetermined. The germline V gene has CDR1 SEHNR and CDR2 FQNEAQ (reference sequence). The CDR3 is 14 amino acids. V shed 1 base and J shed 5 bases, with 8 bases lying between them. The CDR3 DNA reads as TGTGCCAGCAGCTTAGGGGTCGGGAATGAAAAACTGTTTTTT. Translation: CASSLGVGNEKLFF.

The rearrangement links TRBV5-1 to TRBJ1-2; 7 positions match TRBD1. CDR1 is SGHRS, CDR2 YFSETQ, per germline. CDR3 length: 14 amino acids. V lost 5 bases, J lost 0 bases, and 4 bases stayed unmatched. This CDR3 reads CASRPGQANYGYTF. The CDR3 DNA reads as TGCGCCAGCAGACCAGGACAGGCTAACTATGGCTACACCTTC.

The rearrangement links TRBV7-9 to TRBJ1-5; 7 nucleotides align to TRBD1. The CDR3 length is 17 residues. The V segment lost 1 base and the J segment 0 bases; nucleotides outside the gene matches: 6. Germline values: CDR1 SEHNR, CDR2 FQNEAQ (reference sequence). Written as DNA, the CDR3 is TGTGCCAGCAGCTTAGACTCCGGGACAGATAGCAATCAGCCCCAGCATTTT. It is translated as CASSLDSGTDSNQPQHF. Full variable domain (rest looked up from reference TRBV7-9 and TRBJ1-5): DTGVSQNPRHKITKRGQNVTFRCDPISEHNRLYWYRQTLGQGPEFLTYFQNEAQLEKSRLLSDRFSAERPKGSFSTLEIQRTEQGDSAMYLCASSLDSGTDSNQPQHFGDGTRLSIL.

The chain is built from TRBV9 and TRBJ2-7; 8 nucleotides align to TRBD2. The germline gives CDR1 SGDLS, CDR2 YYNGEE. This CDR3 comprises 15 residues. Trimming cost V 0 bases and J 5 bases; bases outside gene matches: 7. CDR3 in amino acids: CASSVGAGGSHEQYF. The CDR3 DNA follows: TGTGCCAGCAGCGTAGGGGCGGGGGGATCCCACGAGCAGTACTTC.

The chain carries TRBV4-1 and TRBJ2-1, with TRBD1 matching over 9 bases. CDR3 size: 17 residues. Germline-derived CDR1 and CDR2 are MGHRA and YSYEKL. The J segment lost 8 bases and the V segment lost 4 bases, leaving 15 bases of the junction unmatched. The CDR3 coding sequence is TGCGCCAGCAGCCGGGCCCTCAACAGGGGGCGGGTGGATGAGCAGTTCTTC. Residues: CASSRALNRGRVDEQFF.

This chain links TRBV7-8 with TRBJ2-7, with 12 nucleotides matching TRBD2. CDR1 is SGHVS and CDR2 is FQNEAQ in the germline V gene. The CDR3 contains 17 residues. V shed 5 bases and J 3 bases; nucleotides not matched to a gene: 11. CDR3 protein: CASSLHHRTSGNYEQYF. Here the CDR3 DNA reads TGTGCCAGCAGCCTCCATCATCGGACTAGCGGGAACTACGAGCAGTACTTC.

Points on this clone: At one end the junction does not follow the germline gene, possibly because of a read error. As DNA, the CDR3 is TGTGCTAGCAGCTTAGGTCGATCACGTGGGGGACAGGGCAAATCGGAGCTGTTTTTT. This gives the protein CASSLGRSRGGQGKSELFF. The chain combines TRBV7-7 with TRBJ2-2, with 9 bases matching TRBD1. CDR3 length: 19 residues. Germline V lookup: CDR1 SSHAT, CDR2 FNYEAQ (reference sequence).

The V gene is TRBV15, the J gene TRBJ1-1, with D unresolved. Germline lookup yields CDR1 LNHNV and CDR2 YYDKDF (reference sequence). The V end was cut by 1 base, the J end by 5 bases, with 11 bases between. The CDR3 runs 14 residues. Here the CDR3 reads CATSRGGRPTEAFF. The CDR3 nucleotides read TGTGCCACCAGCAGAGGTGGGAGACCGACTGAAGCTTTCTTT.

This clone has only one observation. CDR3 bases: TGCAGCGGAGCCGGACACCCTCCCTACGAGCAGTACTTC. Protein sequence: CSGAGHPPYEQYF. The chain joins TRBV29-1 to TRBJ2-7; a possible D gene is TRBD1 (5 bases). V was clipped by 7 bases and J by 2 bases, with 15 bases between them. Germline V lookup: CDR1 SQVTM, CDR2 ANQGSEA. The CDR3 sequence is 13 residues long.

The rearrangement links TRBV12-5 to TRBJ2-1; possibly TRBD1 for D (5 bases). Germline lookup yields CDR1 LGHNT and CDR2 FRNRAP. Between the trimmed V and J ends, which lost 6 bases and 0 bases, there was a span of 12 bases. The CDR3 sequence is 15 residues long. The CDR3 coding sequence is TGTGCTAGTGGCTTGACAGAGAGCTCCTACAATGAGCAGTTCTTC. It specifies CASGLTESSYNEQFF.

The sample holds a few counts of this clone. The CDR3 reads CASIGLGQGGYGYTF. CDR3 bases: TGTGCCAGTATCGGGCTCGGACAGGGCGGCTATGGCTACACCTTC. The chain recombines TRBV19 with TRBJ1-2; TRBD1 matches at 8 bases. CDR3 length equals 15 residues. Trimming at V came to 7 bases and at J to 4 bases, leaving 11 bases not matched to a gene. CDR1 is LNHDA and CDR2 is SQIVND in the germline V gene (reference sequence).

The CDR3 DNA is TGTGCCAGCAGCACGGGACTCTACAATGAGCAGTTCTTC. It codes for CASSTGLYNEQFF. V gene TRBV2 combines with J gene TRBJ2-1, with a tentative D call TRBD2 (6 bases). Germline V gives CDR1 SNHLY, CDR2 FYNNEI. The CDR3 has 13 amino acids. The ends were cut back, 6 bases at V and 3 bases at J, with 9 bases in the middle.

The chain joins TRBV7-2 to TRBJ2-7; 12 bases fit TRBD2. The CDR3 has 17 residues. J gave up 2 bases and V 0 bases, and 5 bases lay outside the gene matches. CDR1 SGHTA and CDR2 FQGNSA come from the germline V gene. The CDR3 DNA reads TGTGCCAGCAGCTTAGCGCTGCTAGCGGGGGGGCCCTACGAGCAGTACTTC. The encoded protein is CASSLALLAGGPYEQYF. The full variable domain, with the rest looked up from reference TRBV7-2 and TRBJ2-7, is GAGVSQSPSNKVTEKGKDVELRCDPISGHTALYWYRQSLGQGLEFLIYFQGNSAPDKSGLPSDRFSAERTGGSVSTLTIQRTQQEDSAVYLCASSLALLAGGPYEQYFGPGTRLTVT.

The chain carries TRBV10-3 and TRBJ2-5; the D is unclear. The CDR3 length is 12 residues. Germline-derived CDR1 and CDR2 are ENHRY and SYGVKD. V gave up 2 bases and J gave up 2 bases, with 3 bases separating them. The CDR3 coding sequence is TGTGCCATCAGTGAGCCGCAAGAGACCCAGTACTTC. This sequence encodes CAISEPQETQYF.

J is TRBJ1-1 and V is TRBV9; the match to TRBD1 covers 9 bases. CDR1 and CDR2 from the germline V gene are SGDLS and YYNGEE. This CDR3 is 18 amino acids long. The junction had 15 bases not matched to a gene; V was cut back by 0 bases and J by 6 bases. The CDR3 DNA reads TGTGCCAGCAGCGTAGCTTCCGGACAGGGGATAGGAAATTCTGAAGCTTTCTTT. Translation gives CASSVASGQGIGNSEAFF.

CDR3 DNA: TGTGCCGGCTGTCCCGGGACAGGGACCGGGGCCAACGTCCTGACTTTC. Its protein product is CAGCPGTGTGANVLTF. This chain connects TRBV30 to TRBJ2-6; 9 bases align to TRBD1. CDR3 length: 16 amino acids. V dropped 8 bases and J dropped 4; count of bases not matched to a gene: 12. The germline V gene encodes CDR1 GTSNPN and CDR2 SVGIG (reference sequence).

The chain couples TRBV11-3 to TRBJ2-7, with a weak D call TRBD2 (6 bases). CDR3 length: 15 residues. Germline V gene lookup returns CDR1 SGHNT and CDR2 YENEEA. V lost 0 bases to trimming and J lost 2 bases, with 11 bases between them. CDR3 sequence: CASSLEAGPAYEQYF. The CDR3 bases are TGTGCCAGCAGCTTAGAGGCGGGGCCCGCCTACGAGCAGTACTTC.

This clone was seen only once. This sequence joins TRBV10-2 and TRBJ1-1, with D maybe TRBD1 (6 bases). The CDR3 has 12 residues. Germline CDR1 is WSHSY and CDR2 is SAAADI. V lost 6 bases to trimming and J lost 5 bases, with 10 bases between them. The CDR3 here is CASSHTGTEAFF. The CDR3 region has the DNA TGCGCCAGCAGCCATACAGGGACTGAAGCTTTCTTT.

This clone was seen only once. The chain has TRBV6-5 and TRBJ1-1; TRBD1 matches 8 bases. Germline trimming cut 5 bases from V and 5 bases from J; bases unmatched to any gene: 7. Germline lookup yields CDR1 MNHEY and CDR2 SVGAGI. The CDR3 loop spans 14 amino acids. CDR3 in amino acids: CASSLDRVVTEAFF. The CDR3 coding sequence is TGTGCCAGCAGTCTGGACAGGGTGGTGACTGAAGCTTTCTTT.